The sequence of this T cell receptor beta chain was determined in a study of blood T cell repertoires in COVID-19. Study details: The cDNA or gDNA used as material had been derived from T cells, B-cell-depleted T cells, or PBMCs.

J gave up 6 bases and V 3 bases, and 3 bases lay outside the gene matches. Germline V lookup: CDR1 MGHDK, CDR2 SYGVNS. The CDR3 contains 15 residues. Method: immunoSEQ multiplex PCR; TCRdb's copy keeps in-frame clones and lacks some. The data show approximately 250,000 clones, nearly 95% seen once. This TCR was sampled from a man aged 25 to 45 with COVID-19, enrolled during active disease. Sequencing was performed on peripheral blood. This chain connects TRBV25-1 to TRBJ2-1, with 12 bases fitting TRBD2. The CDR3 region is CASSDTSGGPNEQFF. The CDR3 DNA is TGTGCCAGCAGTGACACTAGCGGGGGGCCCAATGAGCAGTTCTTC.